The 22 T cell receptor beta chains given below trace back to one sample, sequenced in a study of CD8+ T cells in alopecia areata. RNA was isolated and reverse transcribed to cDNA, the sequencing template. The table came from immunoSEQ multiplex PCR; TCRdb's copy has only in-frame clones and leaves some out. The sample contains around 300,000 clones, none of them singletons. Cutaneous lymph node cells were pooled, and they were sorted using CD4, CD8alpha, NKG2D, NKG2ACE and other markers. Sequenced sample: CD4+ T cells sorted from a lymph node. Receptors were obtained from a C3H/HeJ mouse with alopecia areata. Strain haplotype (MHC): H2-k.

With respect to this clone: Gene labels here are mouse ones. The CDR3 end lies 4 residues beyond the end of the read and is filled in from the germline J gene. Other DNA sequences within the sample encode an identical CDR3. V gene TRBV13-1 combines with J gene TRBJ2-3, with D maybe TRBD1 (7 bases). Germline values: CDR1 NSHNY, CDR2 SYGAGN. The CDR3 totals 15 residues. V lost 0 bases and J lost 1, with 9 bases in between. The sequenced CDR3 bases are TGTGCCAGCAGTGATGAGGGGGCCGGTGCAGAA. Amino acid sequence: CASSDEGAGAE. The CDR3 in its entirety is CASSDEGAGAETLYF.

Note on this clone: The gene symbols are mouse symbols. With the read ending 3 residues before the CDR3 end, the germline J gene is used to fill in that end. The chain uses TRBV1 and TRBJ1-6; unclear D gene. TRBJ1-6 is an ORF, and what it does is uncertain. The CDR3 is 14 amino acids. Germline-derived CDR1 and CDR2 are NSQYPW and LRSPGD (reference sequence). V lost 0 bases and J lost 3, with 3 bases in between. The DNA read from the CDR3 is TGCACCTGCAGTGCAGAGGTCTATAATTCGCCC. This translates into CTCSAEVYNSP. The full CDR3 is CTCSAEVYNSPLYF.

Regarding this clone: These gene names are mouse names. CDR3 in amino acids: CTCSAAAREYAEQFF. The sequenced part of the CDR3 DNA is TGCACCTGCAGTGCAGCGGCCAGGGAATATGCT. The chain joins TRBV1 to TRBJ2-1; a weak D match, TRBD1 (5 bases). Sequencing ends 4 residues short of the CDR3 end; the germline J gene provides the rest. The germline V and J ends were trimmed by 1 base and 4 bases, with 11 bases remaining between them. CDR1 is NSQYPW, CDR2 LRSPGD, per germline (reference sequence). The CDR3 loop spans 15 amino acids.

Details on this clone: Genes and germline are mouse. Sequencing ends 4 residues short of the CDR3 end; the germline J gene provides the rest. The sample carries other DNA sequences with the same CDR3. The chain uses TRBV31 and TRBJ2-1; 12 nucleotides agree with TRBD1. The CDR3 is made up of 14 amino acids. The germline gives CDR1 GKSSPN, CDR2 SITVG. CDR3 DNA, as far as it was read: TGTGCCTGGAGGGGACAGGGGGCGGGGGCT. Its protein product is CAWRGQGAGA. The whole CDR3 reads CAWRGQGAGAEQFF.

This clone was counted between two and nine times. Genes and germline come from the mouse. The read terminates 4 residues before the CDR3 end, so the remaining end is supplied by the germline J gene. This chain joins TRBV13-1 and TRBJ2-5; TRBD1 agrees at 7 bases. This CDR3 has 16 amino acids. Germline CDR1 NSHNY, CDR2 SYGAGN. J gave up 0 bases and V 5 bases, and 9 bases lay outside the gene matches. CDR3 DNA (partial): TGTGCCAGCAGGGTCGGGACAGTTATTAACCAAGAC. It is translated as CASRVGTVINQD. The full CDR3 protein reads CASRVGTVINQDTQYF.

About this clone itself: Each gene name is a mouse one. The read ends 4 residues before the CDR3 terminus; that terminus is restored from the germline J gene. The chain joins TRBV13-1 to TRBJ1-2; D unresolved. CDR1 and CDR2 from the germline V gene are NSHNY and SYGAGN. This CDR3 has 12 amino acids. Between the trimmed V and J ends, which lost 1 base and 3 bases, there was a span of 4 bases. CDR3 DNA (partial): TGTGCCAGCAGTGATAAGGACTCC. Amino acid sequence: CASSDKDS. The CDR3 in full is CASSDKDSDYTF.

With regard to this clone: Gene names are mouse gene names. The CDR3 DNA, read in part, is TGTGCCAGCAGTTCCGGGAGGGGGAATAACTATGCT. This encodes CASSSGRGNNYA. The entire CDR3 reads CASSSGRGNNYAEQFF. This chain joins TRBV19 and TRBJ2-1; D possibly corresponds to TRBD1 (6 bases). The observed sequence ends 4 residues before the CDR3 terminus, with the missing tail filled in from the germline J gene. The V gene's germline CDR1 is FNHDT and CDR2 SITEND (reference sequence). V lost 4 bases to trimming and J lost 0 bases, with 14 bases between them. The CDR3 runs 16 residues.

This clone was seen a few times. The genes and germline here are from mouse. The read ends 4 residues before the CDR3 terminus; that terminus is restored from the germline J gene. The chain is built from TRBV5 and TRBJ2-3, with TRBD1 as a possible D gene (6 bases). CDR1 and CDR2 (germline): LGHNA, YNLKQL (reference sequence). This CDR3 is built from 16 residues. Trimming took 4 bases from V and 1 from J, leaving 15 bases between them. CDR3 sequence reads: CASSPLTGKGAETLYF. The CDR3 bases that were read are TGTGCCAGCAGCCCCCTCACAGGGAAGGGTGCAGAA.

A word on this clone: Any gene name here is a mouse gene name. The CDR3 DNA, read in part, is TGTGCTAGCAGTAGAGCGGCTGGGGGGTAT. It specifies CASSRAAGGY. The whole CDR3 is CASSRAAGGYEQYF. V usage is TRBV17 and J usage is TRBJ2-7; 8 positions match TRBD2. The read stops 4 residues short of the end of the CDR3; the missing end is completed from the germline J gene. The CDR3 runs to 14 residues. The germline CDR1 and CDR2 sequences are MNHDT and YYDKIL.

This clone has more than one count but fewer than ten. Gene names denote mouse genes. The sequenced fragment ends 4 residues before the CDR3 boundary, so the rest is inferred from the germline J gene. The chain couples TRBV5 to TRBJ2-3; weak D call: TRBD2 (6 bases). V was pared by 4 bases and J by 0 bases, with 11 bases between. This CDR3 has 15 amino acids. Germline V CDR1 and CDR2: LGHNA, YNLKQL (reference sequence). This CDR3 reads CASSPGLASAETLYF. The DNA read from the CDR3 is TGTGCCAGCAGCCCGGGACTTGCTAGTGCAGAA.

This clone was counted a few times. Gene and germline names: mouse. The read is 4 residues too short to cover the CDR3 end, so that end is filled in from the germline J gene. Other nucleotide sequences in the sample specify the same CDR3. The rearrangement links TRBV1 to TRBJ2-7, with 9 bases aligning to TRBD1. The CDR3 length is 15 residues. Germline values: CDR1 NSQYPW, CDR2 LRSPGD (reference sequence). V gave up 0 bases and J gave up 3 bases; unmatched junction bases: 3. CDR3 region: CTCSAERTGVYEQYF. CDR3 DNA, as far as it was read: TGCACCTGCAGTGCAGAAAGGACAGGGGTCTAT.

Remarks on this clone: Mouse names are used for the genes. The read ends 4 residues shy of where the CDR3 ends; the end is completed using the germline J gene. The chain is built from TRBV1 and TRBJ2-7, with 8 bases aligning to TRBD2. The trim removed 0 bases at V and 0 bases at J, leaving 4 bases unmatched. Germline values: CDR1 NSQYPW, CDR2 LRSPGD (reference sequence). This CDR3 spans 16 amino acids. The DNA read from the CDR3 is TGCACCTGCAGTGCAGATGACGGGGGGGCCTCCTAT. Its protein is CTCSADDGGASY. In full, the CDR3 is CTCSADDGGASYEQYF.

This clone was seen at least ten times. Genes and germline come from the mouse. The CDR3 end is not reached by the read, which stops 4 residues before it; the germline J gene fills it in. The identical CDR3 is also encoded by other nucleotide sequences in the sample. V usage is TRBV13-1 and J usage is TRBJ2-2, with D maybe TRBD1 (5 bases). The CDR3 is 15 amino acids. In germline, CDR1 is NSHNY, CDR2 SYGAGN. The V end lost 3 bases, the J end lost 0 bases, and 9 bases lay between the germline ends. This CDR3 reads CASSAQGANTGQLYF. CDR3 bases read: TGTGCCAGCAGTGCCCAGGGTGCAAACACCGGG.

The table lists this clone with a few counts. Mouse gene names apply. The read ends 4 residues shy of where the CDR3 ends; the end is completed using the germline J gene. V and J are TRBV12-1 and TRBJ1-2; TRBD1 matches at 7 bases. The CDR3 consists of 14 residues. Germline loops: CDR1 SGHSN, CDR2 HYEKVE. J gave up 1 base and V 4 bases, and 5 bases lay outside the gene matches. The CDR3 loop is CASSLDRVNSDYTF. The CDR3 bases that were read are TGTGCCAGCTCCCTTGACAGGGTAAACTCC.

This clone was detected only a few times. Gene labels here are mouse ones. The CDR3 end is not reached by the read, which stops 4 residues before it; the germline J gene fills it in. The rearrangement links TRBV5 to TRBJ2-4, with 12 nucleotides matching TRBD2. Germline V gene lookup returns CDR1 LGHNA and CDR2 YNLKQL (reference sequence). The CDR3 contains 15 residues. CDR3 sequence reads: CASSQGTGGENTLYF. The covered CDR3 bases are TGTGCCAGCAGCCAAGGGACTGGGGGGGAAAAC.

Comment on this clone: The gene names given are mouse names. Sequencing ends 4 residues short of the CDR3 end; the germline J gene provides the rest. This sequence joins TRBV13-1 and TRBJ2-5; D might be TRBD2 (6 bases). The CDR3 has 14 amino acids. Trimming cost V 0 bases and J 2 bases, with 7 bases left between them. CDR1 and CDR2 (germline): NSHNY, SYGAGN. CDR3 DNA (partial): TGTGCCAGCAGTGATGACTGGGTCCAAGAC. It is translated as CASSDDWVQD. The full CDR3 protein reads CASSDDWVQDTQYF.

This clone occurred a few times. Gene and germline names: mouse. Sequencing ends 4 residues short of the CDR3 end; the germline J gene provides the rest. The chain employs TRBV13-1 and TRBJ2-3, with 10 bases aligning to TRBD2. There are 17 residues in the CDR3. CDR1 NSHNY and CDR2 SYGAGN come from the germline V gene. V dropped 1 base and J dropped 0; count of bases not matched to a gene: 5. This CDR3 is CASSDHWGGSSAETLYF. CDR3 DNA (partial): TGTGCCAGCAGTGATCACTGGGGGGGATCTAGTGCAGAA.

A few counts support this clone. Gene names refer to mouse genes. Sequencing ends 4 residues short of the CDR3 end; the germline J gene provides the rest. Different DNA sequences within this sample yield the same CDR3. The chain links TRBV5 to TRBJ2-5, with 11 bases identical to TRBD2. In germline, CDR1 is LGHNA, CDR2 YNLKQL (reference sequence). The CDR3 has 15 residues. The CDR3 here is CASSQTGGAEDTQYF. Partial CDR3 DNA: TGTGCCAGCAGCCAAACTGGGGGGGCAGAAGAC.

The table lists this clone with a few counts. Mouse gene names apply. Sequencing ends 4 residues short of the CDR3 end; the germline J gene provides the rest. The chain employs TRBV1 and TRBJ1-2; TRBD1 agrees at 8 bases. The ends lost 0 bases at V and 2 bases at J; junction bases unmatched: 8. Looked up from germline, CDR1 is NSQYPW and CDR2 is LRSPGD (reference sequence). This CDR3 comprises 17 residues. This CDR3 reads CTCSAEYSYRGNSDYTF. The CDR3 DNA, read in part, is TGCACCTGCAGTGCAGAATATAGTTACAGGGGGAACTCC.

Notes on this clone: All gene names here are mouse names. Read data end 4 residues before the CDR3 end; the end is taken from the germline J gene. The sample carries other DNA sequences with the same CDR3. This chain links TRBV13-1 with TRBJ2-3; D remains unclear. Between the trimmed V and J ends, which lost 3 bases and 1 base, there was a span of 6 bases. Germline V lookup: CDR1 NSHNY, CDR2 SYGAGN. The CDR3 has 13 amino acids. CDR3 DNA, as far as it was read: TGTGCCAGCAGTGCTCAGGGTGCAGAA. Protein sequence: CASSAQGAE. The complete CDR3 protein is CASSAQGAETLYF.

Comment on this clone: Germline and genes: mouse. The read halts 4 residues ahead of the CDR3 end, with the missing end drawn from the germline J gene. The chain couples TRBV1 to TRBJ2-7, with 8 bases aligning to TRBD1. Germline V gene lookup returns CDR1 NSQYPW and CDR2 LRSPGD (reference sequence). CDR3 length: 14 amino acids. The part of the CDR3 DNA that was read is TGCACCTGCAGTGCGAGGTCAGGGGGCAAT. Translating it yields CTCSARSGGN. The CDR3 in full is CTCSARSGGNEQYF.

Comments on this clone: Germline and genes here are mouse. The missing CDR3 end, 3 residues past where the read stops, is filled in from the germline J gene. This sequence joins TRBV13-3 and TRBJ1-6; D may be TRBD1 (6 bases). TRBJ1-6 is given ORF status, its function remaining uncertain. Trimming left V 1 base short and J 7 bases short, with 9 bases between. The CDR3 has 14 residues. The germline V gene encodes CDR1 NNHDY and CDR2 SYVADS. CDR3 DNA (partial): TGTGCCAGCAGTGATCACAGGGCGAATTCGCCC. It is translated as CASSDHRANSP. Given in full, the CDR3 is CASSDHRANSPLYF.